These 21 T cell receptor beta chains share one sample of origin, sequenced in a study of blood T cell repertoires in COVID-19. TCRdb's copy holds only in-frame clones and misses some; the assay was immunoSEQ multiplex PCR. The table includes some 120,000 clones, around 86% detected once. Sequencing was carried out using peripheral blood. These receptors all stem from a woman in her 50s who had recovered from COVID-19.

This clone was observed a single time. The gene calls are TRBV21-1 and TRBJ2-1; TRBD2 was called by the table and not checked on the DNA. TRBV21-1 is recorded as a pseudogene. The CDR3 runs 13 residues. CDR3 protein: CASQRSGDEEQFF. As DNA, the CDR3 is TGTGCCAGCCAAAGATCGGGTGACGAGGAGCAGTTCTTC.

V gene TRBV21-1 combines with J gene TRBJ2-1; no check of the table's D call, TRBD2, against the DNA was made. TRBV21-1 is a documented pseudogene. This CDR3 has 19 residues. This CDR3 is CASSKAYRREGPVLNEQFF. CDR3 coding DNA: TGTGCCAGCAGCAAAGCGTACCGGCGGGAGGGCCCGGTATTGAATGAGCAGTTCTTC.

This chain links TRBV5-5 with TRBJ1-5, with D tentatively TRBD1 (6 bases). The germline V and J ends were trimmed by 2 bases and 6 bases, with 12 bases remaining between them. The CDR3 spans 14 residues. CDR1 and CDR2 (germline): SGHKS, YYEKEE (reference sequence). DNA for the CDR3: TGTGCCAGCAGCTTAACAGGGCGAAGTCAGCCCCAGCATTTT. Protein product: CASSLTGRSQPQHF. The variable domain in full, with the rest retrieved from reference TRBV5-5 and TRBJ1-5, is DAGVTQSPTHLIKTRGQQVTLRCSPISGHKSVSWYQQVLGQGPQFIFQYYEKEERGRGNFPDRFSARQFPNYSSELNVNALLLGDSALYLCASSLTGRSQPQHFGDGTRLSIL.

This chain links TRBV18 with TRBJ1-1; D uncertain. The germline V gene has CDR1 KGHSH and CDR2 LQKENI. Trimming pared 4 bases from V and 3 bases from J, leaving 15 bases between. This CDR3 is 15 amino acids long. Here the CDR3 reads CASSRSPLGDTEAFF. The DNA for the CDR3 is TGTGCCAGCTCACGCTCGCCCCTCGGGGACACTGAAGCTTTCTTT.

The chain links TRBV11-2 to TRBJ1-1, with no clear D. Germline CDR1 SGHAT, CDR2 FQNNGV. V was pared by 5 bases and J by 1 base, with 23 bases between. The CDR3 totals 18 residues. In nucleotides, the CDR3 is TGTGCCAGCAGCCCCCTCGGGGTTTTCGACAACCGGAACACTGAAGCTTTCTTT. Protein sequence: CASSPLGVFDNRNTEAFF.

The CDR3 bases are TGTGCCAGCAGCTCGGGAATGGAGCCCCAGCATTTT. This sequence encodes CASSSGMEPQHF. The genes are TRBV11-2 and TRBJ1-5; D call uncertain. V was shortened by 4 bases and J by 8 bases, with 9 bases between the two germline ends. Germline V gene lookup returns CDR1 SGHAT and CDR2 FQNNGV. The length of the CDR3 is 12 residues.

The V gene is TRBV4-3, the J gene TRBJ1-5, with no clear D. Germline-derived CDR1 and CDR2 are LGHNA and YSLEER. This CDR3 region has 15 residues. V gave up 0 bases and J gave up 0 bases, with 6 bases separating them. The DNA for the CDR3 is TGCGCCAGCAGCCAAGAGCGTCATAGCAATCAGCCCCAGCATTTT. Translating it yields CASSQERHSNQPQHF.

The V and J genes are TRBV7-8 and TRBJ2-1; perhaps TRBD1 as D (5 bases). The CDR3 sequence is 16 residues long. Deletions cut 1 base from V and 3 bases from J, with 13 bases between. Germline V gene sequence: CDR1 SGHVS, CDR2 FQNEAQ. CDR3 protein: CASSLVRQRFYNEQFF. For the CDR3, the DNA is TGTGCCAGCAGCTTAGTCCGACAGAGATTCTACAATGAGCAGTTCTTC.

V is TRBV12-5 and J is TRBJ2-5; 7 nucleotides align to TRBD1. V lost 5 bases to trimming and J lost 7 bases; unmatched junction nucleotides: 10. The CDR3 spans 14 residues. CDR1 is LGHNT and CDR2 is FRNRAP in the germline V gene. The CDR3 region has the DNA TGTGCTAGTGGTCCAACAGACAGGGCCGGGACCCAGTACTTC. It yields the protein CASGPTDRAGTQYF.

J is TRBJ1-2 and V is TRBV12-3 or TRBV12-4, with D tentatively TRBD1 (5 bases). The ends were cut back, 6 bases at V and 7 bases at J, with 12 bases in the middle. CDR3 length: 12 residues. The CDR3 DNA sequence: TGTGCCAGCAGCCCGCAGGGTCTTGGCTACACCTTC. Amino acid sequence: CASSPQGLGYTF.

The chain couples TRBV12-3 or TRBV12-4 to TRBJ2-1, with a tentative D call TRBD1 (5 bases). The CDR3 covers 13 residues. V was cut by 3 bases and J by 15 bases, with 18 bases left in between. The CDR3 DNA is TGTGCCAGCAGTTTCGGCGACAGCCTATTGGGGTTCTTC. Amino acid sequence: CASSFGDSLLGFF.

The chain has TRBV19 and TRBJ1-2; D is possibly TRBD1 (6 bases). The CDR3 contains 12 residues. V was cut by 6 bases and J by 6 bases, with 11 bases left in between. CDR1 LNHDA and CDR2 SQIVND come from the germline V gene (reference sequence). The CDR3 reads CASSLYRDGYTF. Written as DNA, the CDR3 is TGTGCCAGTAGCCTGTACAGGGATGGCTACACCTTC.

The chain uses TRBV5-6 and TRBJ1-1, with 7 positions matching TRBD1. Germline V CDR1 and CDR2: SGHDT, YYEEEE. With V trimmed by 3 bases and J by 11 bases, 19 bases remained unmatched. CDR3 size: 16 residues. CDR3 residues: CASSSKGTASSQRAFF. As DNA, the CDR3 is TGTGCCAGCAGCTCAAAGGGGACAGCGTCTTCTCAAAGGGCTTTCTTT.

The V call is TRBV7-2, the J call TRBJ1-1, with a tentative D call TRBD1 (6 bases). CDR3 length equals 16 residues. Germline CDR1 reads SGHTA; CDR2 reads FQGNSA. V was shortened by 1 base and J by 4 bases, with 16 bases between the two germline ends. The CDR3 loop is CASSLGANREGTEAFF. CDR3 DNA: TGTGCCAGCAGCTTAGGAGCTAACAGGGAGGGCACTGAAGCTTTCTTT. The whole variable domain, filled in from reference TRBV7-2 and TRBJ1-1, reads GAGVSQSPSNKVTEKGKDVELRCDPISGHTALYWYRQSLGQGLEFLIYFQGNSAPDKSGLPSDRFSAERTGGSVSTLTIQRTQQEDSAVYLCASSLGANREGTEAFFGQGTRLTVV.

The chain combines TRBV30 with TRBJ1-6, with 8 bases fitting TRBD1. CDR1 is GTSNPN, CDR2 SVGIG, per germline (reference sequence). The CDR3 loop spans 15 amino acids. The V gene end was trimmed by 3 bases and the J gene end by 10 bases; junction bases not matched to a gene: 11. CDR3 in amino acids: CAWRTPVGQVSPLHF. The CDR3, as DNA: TGTGCCTGGAGGACCCCGGTGGGACAGGTCTCACCCCTCCACTTT.

The chain couples TRBV2 to TRBJ2-7, with D possibly TRBD2 on 5 matching bases. CDR1 and CDR2 from the germline V gene are SNHLY and FYNNEI. The CDR3 runs 14 residues. V lost 7 bases and J 0 bases, leaving 13 bases between the germline ends. CDR3 bases: TGTGCCAGCATGGAGGCACCCTCCTCCTACGAGCAGTACTTC. Its translation: CASMEAPSSYEQYF.

The chain uses TRBV4-2 and TRBJ2-6; D might be TRBD2 (5 bases). Germline V CDR1 and CDR2: LGHNA, YNFKEQ. The CDR3 has 17 residues. V lost 1 base and J 4 bases, leaving 14 bases between the germline ends. The CDR3 loop reads CASSQGVGGLGANVLTF. DNA for the CDR3: TGTGCCAGCAGCCAAGGAGTAGGCGGGCTAGGGGCCAACGTCCTGACTTTC.

The chain recombines TRBV6-5 with TRBJ1-5, with 9 bases identical to TRBD1. This CDR3 contains 14 residues. Germline CDR1 and CDR2: MNHEY and SVGAGI. The V and J ends lost 2 bases and 7 bases, in that order; junction bases with no gene match: 3. The CDR3: CASSYAGQGQPQHF. For the CDR3, the DNA is TGTGCCAGCAGTTACGCGGGACAGGGCCAGCCCCAGCATTTT.

This clone appeared a single time. This CDR3 is CASSPVRFEQFF. The CDR3 DNA reads TGTGCCAGCAGCCCGGTGCGTTTCGAGCAGTTCTTC. The chain recombines TRBV5-8 with TRBJ2-1, with D unresolved. The CDR3 contains 12 residues. Trimming cost V 4 bases and J 10 bases, with 12 bases left between them. In germline, CDR1 is SGHTS, CDR2 YDEGEE.

This sequence joins TRBV9 and TRBJ1-2; unclear D gene. V gave up 4 bases and J gave up 0 bases, with 13 bases separating them. In germline, CDR1 is SGDLS, CDR2 YYNGEE. CDR3 size: 15 residues. The DNA of the CDR3 is TGTGCCAGCAGCCTAACGCCGGTTTCTAACTATGGCTACACCTTC. Its protein is CASSLTPVSNYGYTF.

The chain employs TRBV11-3 and TRBJ2-1, with 14 bases aligning to TRBD2. The CDR3 is 20 amino acids. The V gene end was trimmed by 0 bases and the J gene end by 4 bases; junction bases not matched to a gene: 11. The germline gives CDR1 SGHNT, CDR2 YENEEA. This chain's CDR3 is CASSLDLGGLAGEWYNEQFF. CDR3 sequence (DNA): TGTGCCAGCAGCTTAGATCTGGGGGGACTAGCGGGAGAATGGTACAATGAGCAGTTCTTC. The variable domain in full, completed from reference TRBV11-3 and TRBJ2-1, reads EAGVVQSPRYKIIEKKQPVAFWCNPISGHNTLYWYLQNLGQGPELLIRYENEEAVDDSQLPKDRFSAERLKGVDSTLKIQPAELGDSAVYLCASSLDLGGLAGEWYNEQFFGPGTRLTVL.